A single T cell receptor beta chain is shown here with its context. Methods used by the authors: Scientists estimated how many nucleated cells there were by amplifying reference gene primers. Produced via immunoSEQ multiplex PCR; TCRdb's table is partial and in-frame only. The V and J calls and clone size come from that table; D and trimming were worked out from the DNA. Of more than 50,000 clones in the sample, 65% to 90% were seen once. These data come from a study of blood T cell repertoires in COVID-19. The wider study: Researchers got acute and convalescent COVID-19 samples from the United States, Italy and Spain. T cells, B-cell-depleted T cells, or PBMCs provided the cDNA or gDNA that served as material.

V was pared by 3 bases and J by 4 bases, with 15 bases between. This CDR3 has 15 residues. In germline, CDR1 is LGHNA, CDR2 YSLEER. Sequencing was performed on peripheral blood. This TCR derives from a human donor in a cohort sampled during active COVID-19. The rearrangement links TRBV4-3 to TRBJ2-5, with a possible D match to TRBD2 (7 bases). The CDR3 DNA sequence: TGCGCCAGCAGCCAGGCCGGGGGGCCAGGAGAGACCCAGTACTTC. This codes for CASSQAGGPGETQYF.